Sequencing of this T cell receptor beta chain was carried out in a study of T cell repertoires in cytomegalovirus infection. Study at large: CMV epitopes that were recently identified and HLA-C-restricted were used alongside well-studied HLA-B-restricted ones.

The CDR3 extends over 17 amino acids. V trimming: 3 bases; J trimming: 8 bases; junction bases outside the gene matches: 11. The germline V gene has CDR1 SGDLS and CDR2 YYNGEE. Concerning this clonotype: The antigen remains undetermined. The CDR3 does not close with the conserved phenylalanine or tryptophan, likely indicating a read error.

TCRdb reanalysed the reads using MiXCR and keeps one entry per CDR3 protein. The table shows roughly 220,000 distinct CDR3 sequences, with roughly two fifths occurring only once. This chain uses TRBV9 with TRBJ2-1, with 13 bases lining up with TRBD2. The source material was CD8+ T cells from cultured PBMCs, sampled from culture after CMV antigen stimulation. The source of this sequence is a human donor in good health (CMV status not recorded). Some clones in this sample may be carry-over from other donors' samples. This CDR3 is CASSATLTSGRWYEQFL. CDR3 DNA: TGTGCCAGCAGCGCGACGTTGACTAGCGGGAGGTGGTATGAGCAGTTCTTA.